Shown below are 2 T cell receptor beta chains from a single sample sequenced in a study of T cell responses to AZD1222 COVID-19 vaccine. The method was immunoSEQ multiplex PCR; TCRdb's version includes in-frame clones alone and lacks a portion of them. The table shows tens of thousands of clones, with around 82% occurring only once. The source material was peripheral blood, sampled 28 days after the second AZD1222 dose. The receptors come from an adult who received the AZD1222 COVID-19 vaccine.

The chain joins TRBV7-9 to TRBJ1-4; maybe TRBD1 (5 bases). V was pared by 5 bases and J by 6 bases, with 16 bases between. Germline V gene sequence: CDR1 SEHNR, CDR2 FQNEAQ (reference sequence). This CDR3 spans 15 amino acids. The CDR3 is CASSPTRVGHEKLFF. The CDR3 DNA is TGTGCCAGCAGCCCCACGAGGGTGGGGCATGAAAAACTGTTTTTT.

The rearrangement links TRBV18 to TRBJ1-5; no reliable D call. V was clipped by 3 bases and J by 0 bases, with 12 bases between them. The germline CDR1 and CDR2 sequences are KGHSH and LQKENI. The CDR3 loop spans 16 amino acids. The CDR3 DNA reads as TGTGCCAGCTCACCCGGGAGATTTAGTAGCAATCAGCCCCAGCATTTT. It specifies CASSPGRFSSNQPQHF.